This T cell receptor (beta chain) was profiled in a study of blood T cells in healthy people across ages. It was with a sample-barcoded 5' primer and a J-beta primer mix that a second PCR of roughly 7 to 12 cycles was run. Each CDR3 protein is one row after TCRdb ran MiXCR on the 5' RACE reads. The sample records 450,000 to 600,000 distinct CDR3 sequences, roughly a quarter being singletons. Healthy Caucasian individuals from Russia aged about 6 to 90 served as donors. This clonotype showed up just a few times. This CDR3 spans 17 amino acids. After removal of 4 bases from V and 1 base from J, the junction contained 11 bases not matched to a gene. Per the germline V gene, CDR1 is SGDLS and CDR2 is YYNGEE. These sequences were also reported in another study, on T cells of mothers and their children. That study reports: Researchers found no T cell clones that were persistent and microchimeric.

The rearrangement uses TRBV9 and TRBJ1-1; 9 nucleotides match TRBD1. The receptor was derived from a boy between 2 and 10 years old in good health. Sequencing was carried out using blood. CDR3 DNA sequence: TGTGCCAGCAGCCCCCAGCAGGGACAGGGCCAGAACACTGAAGCTTTCTTT. The encoded protein is CASSPQQGQGQNTEAFF.